The 27 T cell receptor beta chains below all came from one sample that was sequenced in a study of blood T cell repertoires in COVID-19. TCRdb's copy holds only in-frame clones and misses some; the assay was immunoSEQ multiplex PCR. This table has fewer than 300,000 clones, 65% to 90% appearing once. Source material: peripheral blood. Every receptor here comes from a man aged 45-65 years with active or convalescent COVID-19.

This rearrangement joins TRBV7-6 to TRBJ2-1, with 7 bases lining up with TRBD1. The CDR3 runs 15 residues. The germline V gene has CDR1 SGHVS and CDR2 FNYEAQ. V lost 5 bases to trimming and J lost 5 bases; unmatched junction nucleotides: 9. DNA for the CDR3: TGTGCCAGCAGCAAAGACGGGACAGCTAACAATGAGCAGTTCTTC. Encoded protein: CASSKDGTANNEQFF. The complete variable domain, with remaining parts taken from reference TRBV7-6 and TRBJ2-1, reads GAGVSQSPRYKVTKRGQDVALRCDPISGHVSLYWYRQALGQGPEFLTYFNYEAQQDKSGLPNDRFSAERPEGSISTLTIQRTEQRDSAMYRCASSKDGTANNEQFFGPGTRLTVL.

This clone has a handful of counts. V gene TRBV10-2 combines with J gene TRBJ1-1; 7 nucleotides match TRBD1. CDR1 is WSHSY, CDR2 SAAADI, per germline. Trimming at V came to 6 bases and at J to 8 bases, leaving 6 bases not matched to a gene. The CDR3 is 12 residues long. The CDR3 DNA follows: TGCGCCAGCAGGGCAGGGGGGAGCGAAGCTTTCTTT. This gives the protein CASRAGGSEAFF.

The V call is TRBV5-4, the J call TRBJ1-2, with 9 positions matching TRBD1. The V gene end was trimmed by 0 bases and the J gene end by 2 bases; junction bases not matched to a gene: 5. This CDR3 contains 16 residues. Germline values: CDR1 SGHNT, CDR2 YYREEE (reference sequence). In DNA form, the CDR3 reads TGTGCCAGCAGCTTGGGGGGGACAGGGACCAACTATGGCTACACCTTC. Amino acid sequence: CASSLGGTGTNYGYTF.

The chain couples TRBV9 to TRBJ2-1; 7 bases agree with TRBD2. In germline, CDR1 is SGDLS, CDR2 YYNGEE. V dropped 2 bases and J dropped 4; count of bases not matched to a gene: 6. There are 15 residues in the CDR3. Here the CDR3 reads CASSVGSSGYNEQFF. The DNA for the CDR3 is TGTGCCAGCAGCGTCGGGTCTAGCGGATACAATGAGCAGTTCTTC. Supplemented by reference TRBV9 and TRBJ2-1, the full variable domain reads DSGVTQTPKHLITATGQRVTLRCSPRSGDLSVYWYQQSLDQGLQFLIQYYNGEERAKGNILERFSAQQFPDLHSELNLSSLELGDSALYFCASSVGSSGYNEQFFGPGTRLTVL.

This chain joins TRBV9 and TRBJ2-7; 11 nucleotides match TRBD2. The CDR3 covers 14 residues. Unmatched junction bases numbered 4, after V lost 3 bases and J lost 5 bases. Germline V gene lookup returns CDR1 SGDLS and CDR2 YYNGEE. DNA for the CDR3: TGTGCCAGCAGCGCCACTAGCGGGAGTGACGAGCAGTACTTC. Translating it yields CASSATSGSDEQYF. The whole variable domain, filled in from reference TRBV9 and TRBJ2-7, reads DSGVTQTPKHLITATGQRVTLRCSPRSGDLSVYWYQQSLDQGLQFLIQYYNGEERAKGNILERFSAQQFPDLHSELNLSSLELGDSALYFCASSATSGSDEQYFGPGTRLTVT.

A single count supports this clone. J is TRBJ1-2 and V is TRBV7-8; 7 bases line up with TRBD1. J gave up 7 bases and V 5 bases, and 10 bases lay outside the gene matches. Germline CDR1 and CDR2: SGHVS and FQNEAQ. The CDR3 totals 14 residues. CDR3 in DNA: TGTGCCAGCAGCCCCCGATGGGACAGTGGTGGCTACACCTTC. As protein: CASSPRWDSGGYTF.

The genes are TRBV6-2 or TRBV6-3 and TRBJ2-1; D is possibly TRBD2 (5 bases). This CDR3 spans 12 amino acids. V was clipped by 6 bases and J by 6 bases, with 9 bases between them. Germline V gene sequence: CDR1 MNHEY, CDR2 SVGEGT. CDR3 residues: CASSPLANEQFF. The CDR3 nucleotides are TGTGCCAGCAGCCCGCTAGCCAATGAGCAGTTCTTC.

V usage is TRBV24-1 and J usage is TRBJ1-2, with 7 bases lining up with TRBD1. V gave up 3 bases and J gave up 7 bases; unmatched junction bases: 7. The V gene's germline CDR1 is KGHDR and CDR2 SFDVKD. The CDR3 runs to 14 residues. The CDR3 coding sequence is TGTGCCACCAGTGATCTTACAGGGGAAGGTGGCTACACCTTC. Residues: CATSDLTGEGGYTF.

V usage is TRBV7-2 and J usage is TRBJ2-3, with 11 bases matching TRBD1. Trimming took 4 bases from V and 5 from J; bases not matched to a gene: 5. Germline values: CDR1 SGHTA, CDR2 FQGNSA. The CDR3 extends over 15 amino acids. Written as DNA, the CDR3 is TGTGCCAGCAGCTCTCGGGACAGGGGGGAAGATACGCAGTATTTT. Its protein is CASSSRDRGEDTQYF.

V usage is TRBV2 and J usage is TRBJ2-5, with TRBD1 matching 9 bases. There are 15 residues in the CDR3. CDR1 and CDR2 (germline): SNHLY, FYNNEI. J lost 1 base, V lost 4 bases, and 4 bases had no gene match. For the CDR3, the DNA is TGTGCCAGCAGTGCCCCGGACAGGGGCCAAGAGACCCAGTACTTC. Its protein product is CASSAPDRGQETQYF. Supplemented by reference TRBV2 and TRBJ2-5, the full variable domain reads EPEVTQTPSHQVTQMGQEVILRCVPISNHLYFYWYRQILGQKVEFLVSFYNNEISEKSEIFDDQFSVERPDGSNFTLKIRSTKLEDSAMYFCASSAPDRGQETQYFGPGTRLLVL.

The chain employs TRBV6-5 and TRBJ2-1; possible D gene TRBD1, 6 bases. The V and J ends lost 6 bases and 6 bases respectively, with 12 bases between them. CDR3 length: 13 amino acids. Germline CDR1 is MNHEY and CDR2 is SVGAGI. CDR3 in amino acids: CASRTGGLNEQFF. In DNA form, the CDR3 reads TGTGCCAGCAGGACTGGGGGCCTCAATGAGCAGTTCTTC.

The V call is TRBV2, the J call TRBJ2-6; D perhaps matches TRBD1 (6 bases). CDR1 is SNHLY, CDR2 FYNNEI, per germline. Trimming shortened V by 10 bases and J by 0 bases, and 13 bases separated the two germline ends. The CDR3 is 15 amino acids. The CDR3 sequence: CAKNLDSSGANVLTF. CDR3 bases: TGTGCCAAGAACCTGGACAGCTCTGGGGCCAACGTCCTGACTTTC.

J is TRBJ2-1 and V is TRBV7-9, with TRBD1 identical over 9 bases. V lost 1 base to trimming and J lost 3 bases; unmatched junction nucleotides: 4. The CDR3 consists of 16 residues. The germline V gene encodes CDR1 SEHNR and CDR2 FQNEAQ (reference sequence). CDR3 loop: CASSLERQGVYNEQFF. The CDR3 DNA sequence: TGTGCCAGCAGCTTAGAACGACAGGGGGTCTACAATGAGCAGTTCTTC.

The chain recombines TRBV15 with TRBJ1-6; a weak D match, TRBD1 (5 bases). V was clipped by 3 bases and J by 8 bases, with 14 bases between them. CDR1 and CDR2 (germline): LNHNV, YYDKDF (reference sequence). The CDR3 spans 15 residues. The CDR3 region has the DNA TGTGCCACCAGCAGTTTTCGACAGCCTTATTCACCCCTCCACTTT. Its protein product is CATSSFRQPYSPLHF.

The V call is TRBV5-1, the J call TRBJ1-2; D not resolved. The V end was cut by 0 bases, the J end by 5 bases, with 8 bases between. Looked up from germline, CDR1 is SGHRS and CDR2 is YFSETQ. This CDR3 spans 13 amino acids. CDR3 in DNA: TGCGCCAGCAGCTTGGGTCTTAGTTATGGCTACACCTTC. Translating it yields CASSLGLSYGYTF.

The chain uses TRBV10-3 and TRBJ2-7; 10 bases map to TRBD2. The CDR3 is made up of 15 amino acids. J lost 5 bases, V lost 10 bases, and 14 bases had no gene match. In germline, CDR1 is ENHRY, CDR2 SYGVKD. The CDR3 DNA sequence: TGTGCCACCACCGATCGCCTAGCGGGAGTCAACGAGCAGTACTTC. Encoded protein: CATTDRLAGVNEQYF.

V usage is TRBV29-1 and J usage is TRBJ1-2; D unclear. The CDR3 has 12 amino acids. Trimming removed 1 base from V and 5 bases from J, with 8 bases in between. Germline CDR1 reads SQVTM; CDR2 reads ANQGSEA. The CDR3 coding sequence is TGCAGCGTTGAAGTCACAGTGTATGGCTACACCTTC. This translates into CSVEVTVYGYTF.

V and J are TRBV2 and TRBJ2-7, with D unresolved. The length of the CDR3 is 11 residues. Trimming cost V 7 bases and J 3 bases, with 7 bases left between them. The V gene's germline CDR1 is SNHLY and CDR2 FYNNEI. CDR3 DNA: TGTGCCAGCATGGCTGGCTACGAGCAGTACTTC. It codes for CASMAGYEQYF.

This clone has only one observation. The chain links TRBV6-5 to TRBJ2-1; the match to TRBD2 covers 7 bases. The CDR3 runs 11 residues. Looked up from germline, CDR1 is MNHEY and CDR2 is SVGAGI. With V trimmed by 6 bases and J by 13 bases, 6 bases remained unmatched. CDR3 protein: CASSPGLVQFF. CDR3 coding DNA: TGTGCCAGCAGCCCCGGACTAGTTCAGTTCTTC.

The chain combines TRBV7-9 with TRBJ1-2; D gene unclear. Germline assignment: CDR1 SEHNR and CDR2 FQNEAQ (reference sequence). This CDR3 comprises 14 residues. V lost 0 bases and J 2 bases, leaving 7 bases between the germline ends. CDR3 residues: CASSLAPGNYGYTF. The CDR3 DNA follows: TGTGCCAGCAGCTTAGCGCCAGGAAACTATGGCTACACCTTC.

The rearrangement uses TRBV10-1 and TRBJ2-3; 9 bases align to TRBD2. Trimming at V came to 6 bases and at J to 4 bases, leaving 5 bases not matched to a gene. From germline, CDR1 is WNHNN and CDR2 SYGVQD (reference sequence). This CDR3 has 14 residues. The CDR3 DNA is TGCGCCAGCAGGGCGGGAGGGGATTCAGATACGCAGTATTTT. Translating gives CASRAGGDSDTQYF.

The chain uses TRBV5-4 and TRBJ2-3, with 11 bases that match TRBD2. V trimming: 3 bases; J trimming: 6 bases; junction bases outside the gene matches: 9. This CDR3 region has 16 residues. CDR1 SGHNT and CDR2 YYREEE come from the germline V gene (reference sequence). For the CDR3, the DNA is TGTGCCAGCAGCTCTACTAGCGGGAGAATCGTGGATACGCAGTATTTT. Translated: CASSSTSGRIVDTQYF.

V gene TRBV20-1 combines with J gene TRBJ2-5; D remains unclear. V gave up 3 bases and J gave up 0 bases, with 5 bases separating them. The CDR3 is 12 residues long. The germline gives CDR1 DFQATT, CDR2 SNEGSKA (reference sequence). CDR3 in amino acids: CSASTYQETQYF. The CDR3 DNA reads as TGCAGTGCTAGTACTTACCAAGAGACCCAGTACTTC.

In nucleotides, the CDR3 is TGTGCCAGCAGCTTGGCCCGGGACAATGAGCAGTTCTTC. Its protein is CASSLARDNEQFF. V and J are TRBV7-2 and TRBJ2-1; no clear D gene. Germline CDR1 reads SGHTA; CDR2 reads FQGNSA. With 3 bases removed from V and 5 bases from J, the gap between germline ends came to 8 bases. The CDR3 has 13 amino acids.

The V and J genes are TRBV15 and TRBJ1-2; no firm D call. The germline V gene encodes CDR1 LNHNV and CDR2 YYDKDF (reference sequence). This CDR3 has 13 residues. Deletions cut 0 bases from V and 4 bases from J, with 6 bases between. CDR3 protein: CATSRDLGYGYTF. The CDR3 DNA sequence: TGTGCCACCAGCAGAGATCTCGGCTATGGCTACACCTTC.

CDR3 in amino acids: CASSQVSESYNEQFF. Written as DNA, the CDR3 is TGCGCCAGCAGCCAAGTTAGTGAGTCCTACAATGAGCAGTTCTTC. The V gene is TRBV4-1, the J gene TRBJ2-1; D is unclear. Germline CDR1 is MGHRA and CDR2 is YSYEKL. Trimming left V 1 base short and J 1 base short, with 8 bases between. This CDR3 is 15 amino acids long.

The chain has TRBV30 and TRBJ1-1; 10 nucleotides line up with TRBD1. The germline V gene has CDR1 GTSNPN and CDR2 SVGIG (reference sequence). Losses at the gene ends were 2 bases for V and 5 bases for J; bases not matched to a gene: 5. The CDR3 spans 14 residues. CDR3 in amino acids: CAWSSGTGETEAFF. CDR3 bases: TGTGCCTGGAGTTCCGGGACAGGGGAAACTGAAGCTTTCTTT.